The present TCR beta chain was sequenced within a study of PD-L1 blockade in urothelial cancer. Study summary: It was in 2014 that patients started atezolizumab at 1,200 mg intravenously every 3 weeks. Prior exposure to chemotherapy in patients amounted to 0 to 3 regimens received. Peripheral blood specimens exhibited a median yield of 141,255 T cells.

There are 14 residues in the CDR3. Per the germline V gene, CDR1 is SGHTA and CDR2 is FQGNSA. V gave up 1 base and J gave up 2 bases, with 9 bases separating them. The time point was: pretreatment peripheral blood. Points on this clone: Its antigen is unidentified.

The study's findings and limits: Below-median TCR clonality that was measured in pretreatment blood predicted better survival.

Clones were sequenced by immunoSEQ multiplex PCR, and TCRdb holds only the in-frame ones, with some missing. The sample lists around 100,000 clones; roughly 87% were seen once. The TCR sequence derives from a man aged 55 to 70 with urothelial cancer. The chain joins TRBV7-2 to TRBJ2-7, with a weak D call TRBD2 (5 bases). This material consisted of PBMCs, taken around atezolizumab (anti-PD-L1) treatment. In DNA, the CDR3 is TGTGCCAGCAGCTTAGGAGGGAAGCCCTACGAGCAGTACTTC. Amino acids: CASSLGGKPYEQYF.